The 2 T cell receptor beta chains below all came from one sample that was sequenced in a study of shared clonotypes between healthy human individuals. CD8 cells classed as naive were CD45RO-negative and positively selected for CCR7, excluding terminally differentiated effector memory CD45RA+ cells. Assay: immunoSEQ multiplex PCR; the TCRdb copy retains only in-frame clones and omits some. Seen here are millions of clones, under 95% observed once, and the top ten hold roughly 1.8%. The sample comprised naive CD8+ T cells from PBMCs. These TCRs come from a young man in good health. Some clones in this sample may be carry-over from other donors' samples.

This clone was counted a single time. The chain joins TRBV19 to TRBJ2-1; perhaps D is TRBD1 or TRBD2 (5 bases each). Germline lookup yields CDR1 LNHDA and CDR2 SQIVND (reference sequence). Between the trimmed V and J ends, which lost 5 bases and 3 bases, there was a span of 20 bases. The CDR3 sequence is 17 residues long. The CDR3 nucleotides are TGTGCCAGTAGTCGCTTCGAGGAACGGGGCTTCTACAATGAGCAGTTCTTC. The encoded protein is CASSRFEERGFYNEQFF.

The V call is TRBV5-6, the J call TRBJ2-7; no firm D call. This CDR3 is built from 14 residues. Per germline, CDR1 SGHDT and CDR2 YYEEEE. The ends were cut back, 4 bases at V and 3 bases at J, with 14 bases in the middle. The CDR3 sequence: CASSAGFLYYEQYF. CDR3 coding DNA: TGTGCCAGCAGCGCCGGCTTTCTGTACTACGAGCAGTACTTC.